Here is one TCR beta chain with its context. This CDR3 has 14 residues. With V trimmed by 0 bases and J by 6 bases, 5 bases remained unmatched. The V gene's germline CDR1 is GTSNPN and CDR2 SVGIG (reference sequence). Sequencing was performed with immunoSEQ multiplex PCR; in TCRdb, only in-frame clones are kept and a portion is missing. The sample carries about 15,000 clones, approximately 80% recorded once. The data were taken from a study of T cells and Merkel cell carcinoma outcomes. The clonotype was recovered from a human donor with Merkel cell carcinoma. The V call is TRBV30, the J call TRBJ2-1; TRBD1 aligns across 7 bases. Source material: tumor tissue from Merkel cell carcinoma. CDR3 coding DNA: TGTGCCTGGAGTGTTCTGACAGGGAGCAATGAGCAGTTCTTC. Protein: CAWSVLTGSNEQFF.